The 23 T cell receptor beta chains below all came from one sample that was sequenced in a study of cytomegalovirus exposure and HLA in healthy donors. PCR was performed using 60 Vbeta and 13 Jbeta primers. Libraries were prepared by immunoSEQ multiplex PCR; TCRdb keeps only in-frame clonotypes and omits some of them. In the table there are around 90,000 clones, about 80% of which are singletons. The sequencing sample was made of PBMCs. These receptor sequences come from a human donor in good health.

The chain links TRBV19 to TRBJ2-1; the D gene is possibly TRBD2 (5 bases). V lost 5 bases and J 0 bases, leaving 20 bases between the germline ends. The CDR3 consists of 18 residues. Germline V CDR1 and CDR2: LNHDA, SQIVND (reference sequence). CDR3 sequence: CASSLRTNPTSSYNEQFF. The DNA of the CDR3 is TGTGCCAGTAGTCTCAGAACGAATCCAACTAGCTCCTACAATGAGCAGTTCTTC.

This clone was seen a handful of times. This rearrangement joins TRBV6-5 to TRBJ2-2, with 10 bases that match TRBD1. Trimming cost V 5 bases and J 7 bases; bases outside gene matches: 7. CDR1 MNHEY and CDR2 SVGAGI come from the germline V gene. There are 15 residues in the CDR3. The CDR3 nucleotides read TGTGCCAGCAGTCCCGGGACAGGGGCAATCGGGGAGCTGTTTTTT. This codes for CASSPGTGAIGELFF.

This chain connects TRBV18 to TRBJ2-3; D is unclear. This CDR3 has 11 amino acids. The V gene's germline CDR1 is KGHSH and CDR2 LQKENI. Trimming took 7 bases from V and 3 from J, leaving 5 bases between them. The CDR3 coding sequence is TGTGCCAGCTTTCAAACAGATACGCAGTATTTT. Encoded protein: CASFQTDTQYF.

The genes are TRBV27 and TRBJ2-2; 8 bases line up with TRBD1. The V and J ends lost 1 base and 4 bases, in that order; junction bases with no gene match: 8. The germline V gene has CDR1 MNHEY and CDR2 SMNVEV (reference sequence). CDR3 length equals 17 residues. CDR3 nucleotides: TGTGCCAGCAGTTTATTCTCCCAGGGGGCCGGCACCGGGGAGCTGTTTTTT. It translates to CASSLFSQGAGTGELFF.

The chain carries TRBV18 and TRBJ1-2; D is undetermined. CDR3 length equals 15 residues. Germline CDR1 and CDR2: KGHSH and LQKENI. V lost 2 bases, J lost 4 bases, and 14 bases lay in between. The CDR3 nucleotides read TGTGCCAGCTCACCAAAAGGAGTCTTCCCCTATGGCTACACCTTC. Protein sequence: CASSPKGVFPYGYTF.

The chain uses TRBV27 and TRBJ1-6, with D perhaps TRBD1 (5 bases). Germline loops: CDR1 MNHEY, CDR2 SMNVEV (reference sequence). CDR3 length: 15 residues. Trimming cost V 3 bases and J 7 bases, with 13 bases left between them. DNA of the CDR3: TGTGCCAGCAGTTTTTCCGAGACAGTAAATTCACCCCTCCACTTT. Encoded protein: CASSFSETVNSPLHF.

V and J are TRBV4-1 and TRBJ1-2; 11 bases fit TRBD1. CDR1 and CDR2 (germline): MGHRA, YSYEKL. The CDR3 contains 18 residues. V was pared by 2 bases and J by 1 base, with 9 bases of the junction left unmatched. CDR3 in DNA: TGCGCCAGCAGCCAAAGGGGAGGACAGGGGGCCGTTAACTATGGCTACACCTTC. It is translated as CASSQRGGQGAVNYGYTF.

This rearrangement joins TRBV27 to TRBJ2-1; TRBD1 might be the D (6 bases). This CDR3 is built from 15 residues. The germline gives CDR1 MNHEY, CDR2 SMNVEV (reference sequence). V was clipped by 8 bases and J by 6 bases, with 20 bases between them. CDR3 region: CASLTTGSGRNEQFF. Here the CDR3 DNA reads TGTGCCAGCCTCACCACAGGGAGCGGTCGCAATGAGCAGTTCTTC.

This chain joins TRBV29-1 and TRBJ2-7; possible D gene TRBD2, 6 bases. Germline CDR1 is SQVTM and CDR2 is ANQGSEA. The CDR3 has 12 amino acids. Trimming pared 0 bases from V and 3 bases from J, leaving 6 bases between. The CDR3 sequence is CSVEERDYEQYF. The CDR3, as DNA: TGCAGCGTTGAAGAGCGGGACTACGAGCAGTACTTC.

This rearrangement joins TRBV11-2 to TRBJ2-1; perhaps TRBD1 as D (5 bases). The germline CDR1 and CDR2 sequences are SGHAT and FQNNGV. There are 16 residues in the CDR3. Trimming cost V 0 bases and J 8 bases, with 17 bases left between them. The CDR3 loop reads CASSLDRGSRVDEQFF. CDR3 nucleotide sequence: TGTGCCAGCAGCTTAGATCGAGGCAGCAGGGTCGATGAGCAGTTCTTC.

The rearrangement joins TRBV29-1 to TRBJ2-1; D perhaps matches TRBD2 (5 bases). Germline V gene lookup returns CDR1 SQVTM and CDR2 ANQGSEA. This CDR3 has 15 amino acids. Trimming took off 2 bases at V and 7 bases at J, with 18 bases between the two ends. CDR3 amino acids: CSVESRADQRNEQFF. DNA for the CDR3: TGCAGCGTTGAATCTAGAGCGGATCAGAGGAATGAGCAGTTCTTC.

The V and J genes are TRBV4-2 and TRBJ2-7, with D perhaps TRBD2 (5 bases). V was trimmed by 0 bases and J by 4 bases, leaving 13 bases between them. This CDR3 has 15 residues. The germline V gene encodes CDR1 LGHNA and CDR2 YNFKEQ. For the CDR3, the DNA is TGTGCCAGCAGCCAAGAGGACTTCGGAGGTTACGAGCAGTACTTC. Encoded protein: CASSQEDFGGYEQYF.

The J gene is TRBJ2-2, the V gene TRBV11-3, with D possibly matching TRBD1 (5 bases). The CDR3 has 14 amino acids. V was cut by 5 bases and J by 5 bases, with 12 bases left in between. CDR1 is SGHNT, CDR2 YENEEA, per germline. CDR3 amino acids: CASSPSTATGELFF. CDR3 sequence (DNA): TGTGCCAGCAGCCCATCGACAGCTACCGGGGAGCTGTTTTTT.

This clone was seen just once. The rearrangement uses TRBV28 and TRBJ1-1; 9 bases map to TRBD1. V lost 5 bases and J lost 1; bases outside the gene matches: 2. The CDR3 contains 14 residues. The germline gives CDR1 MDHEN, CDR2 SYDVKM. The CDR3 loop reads CASSTGGENTEAFF. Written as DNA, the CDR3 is TGTGCCAGCAGTACAGGGGGCGAGAACACTGAAGCTTTCTTT.

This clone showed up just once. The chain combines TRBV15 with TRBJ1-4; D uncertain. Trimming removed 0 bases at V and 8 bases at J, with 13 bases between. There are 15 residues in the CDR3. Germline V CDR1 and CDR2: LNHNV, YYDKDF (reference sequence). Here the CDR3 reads CATSREAQAGEKLFF. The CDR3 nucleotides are TGTGCCACCAGCAGAGAAGCCCAGGCTGGGGAAAAACTGTTTTTT.

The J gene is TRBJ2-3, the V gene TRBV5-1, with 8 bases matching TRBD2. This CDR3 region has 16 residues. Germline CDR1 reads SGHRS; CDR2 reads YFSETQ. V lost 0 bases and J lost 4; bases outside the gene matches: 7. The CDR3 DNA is TGCGCCAGCAGCTTGGATTTGCGGGGGGCGCCAGATACGCAGTATTTT. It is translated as CASSLDLRGAPDTQYF.

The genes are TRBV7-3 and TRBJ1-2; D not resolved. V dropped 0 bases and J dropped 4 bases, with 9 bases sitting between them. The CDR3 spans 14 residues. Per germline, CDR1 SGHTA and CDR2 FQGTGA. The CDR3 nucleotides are TGTGCCAGCAGCTTAACAGCAGGTCGCTATGGCTACACCTTC. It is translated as CASSLTAGRYGYTF.

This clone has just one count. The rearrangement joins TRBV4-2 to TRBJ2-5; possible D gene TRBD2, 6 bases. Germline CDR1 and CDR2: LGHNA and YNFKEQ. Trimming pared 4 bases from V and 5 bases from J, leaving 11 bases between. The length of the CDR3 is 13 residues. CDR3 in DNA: TGTGCCAGCAGCCCGACTAGATGGGAGACCCAGTACTTC. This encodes CASSPTRWETQYF.

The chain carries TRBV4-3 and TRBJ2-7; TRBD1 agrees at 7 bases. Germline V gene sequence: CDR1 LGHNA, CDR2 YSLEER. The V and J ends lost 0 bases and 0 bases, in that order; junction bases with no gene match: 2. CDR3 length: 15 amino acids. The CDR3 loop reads CASSQEGGSSYEQYF. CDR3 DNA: TGCGCCAGCAGCCAAGAAGGGGGCAGCTCCTACGAGCAGTACTTC.

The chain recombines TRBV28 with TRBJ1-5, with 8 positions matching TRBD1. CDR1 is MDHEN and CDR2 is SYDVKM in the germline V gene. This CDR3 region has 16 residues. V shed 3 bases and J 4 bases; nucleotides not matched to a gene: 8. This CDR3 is CASSFYANRGNQPQHF. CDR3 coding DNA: TGTGCCAGCAGTTTTTACGCCAACAGGGGGAATCAGCCCCAGCATTTT.

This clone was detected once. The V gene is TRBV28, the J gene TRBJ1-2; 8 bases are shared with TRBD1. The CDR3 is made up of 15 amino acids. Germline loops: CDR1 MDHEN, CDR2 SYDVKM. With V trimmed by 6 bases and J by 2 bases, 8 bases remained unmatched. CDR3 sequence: CASSPSGQGNYGYTF. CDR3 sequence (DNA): TGTGCCAGCAGCCCCTCCGGACAGGGAAACTATGGCTACACCTTC.

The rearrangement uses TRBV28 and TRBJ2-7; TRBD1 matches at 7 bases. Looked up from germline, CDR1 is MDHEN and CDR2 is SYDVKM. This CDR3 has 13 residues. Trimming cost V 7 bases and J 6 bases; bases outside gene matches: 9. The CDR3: CASTKHRGGEQYF. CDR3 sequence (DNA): TGTGCCAGCACCAAACACAGGGGCGGCGAGCAGTACTTC.

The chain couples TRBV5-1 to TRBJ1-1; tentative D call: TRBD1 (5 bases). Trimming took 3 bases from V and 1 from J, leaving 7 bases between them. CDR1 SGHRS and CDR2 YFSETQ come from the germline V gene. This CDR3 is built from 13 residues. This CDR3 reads CASSSTGNTEAFF. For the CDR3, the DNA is TGCGCCAGCAGCTCAACAGGGAACACTGAAGCTTTCTTT.